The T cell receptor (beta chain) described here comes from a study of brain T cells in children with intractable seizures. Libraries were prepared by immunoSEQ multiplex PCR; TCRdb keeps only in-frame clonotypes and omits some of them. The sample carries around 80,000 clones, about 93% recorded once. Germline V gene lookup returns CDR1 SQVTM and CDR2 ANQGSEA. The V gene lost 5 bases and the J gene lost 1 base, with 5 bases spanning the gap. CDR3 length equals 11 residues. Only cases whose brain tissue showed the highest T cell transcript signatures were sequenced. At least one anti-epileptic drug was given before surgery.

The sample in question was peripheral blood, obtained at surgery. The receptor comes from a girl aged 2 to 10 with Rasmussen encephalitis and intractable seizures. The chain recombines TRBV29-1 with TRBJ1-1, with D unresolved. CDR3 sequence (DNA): TGCAGCGTTAGCGAGAACACTGAAGCTTTCTTT. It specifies CSVSENTEAFF.